Below, 18 T cell receptor beta chains from the same sample are listed, as sequenced in a study of blood T cell repertoires in COVID-19. The method was immunoSEQ multiplex PCR; TCRdb's version includes in-frame clones alone and lacks a portion of them. Among about 24,000 clones, about four fifths were seen once, and the ten largest hold about 6.5%. Sequenced sample: peripheral blood. These receptors came from a man in his 70s with acute or convalescent COVID-19.

The V and J genes are TRBV5-5 and TRBJ2-2; 8 bases match TRBD2. This CDR3 spans 16 amino acids. With V trimmed by 1 base and J by 2 bases, 4 bases remained unmatched. Germline V CDR1 and CDR2: SGHKS, YYEKEE (reference sequence). The CDR3 DNA is TGTGCCAGCAGCTTGTTCAGCGGGAGTAACACCGGGGAGCTGTTTTTT. Protein product: CASSLFSGSNTGELFF.

The rearrangement links TRBV6-2 or TRBV6-3 to TRBJ2-1, with 12 bases that match TRBD1. Germline trimming cut 6 bases from V and 7 bases from J; bases unmatched to any gene: 13. The germline CDR1 and CDR2 sequences are MNHEY and SVGEGT. CDR3 length: 17 residues. CDR3 amino acids: CASSSAAGTGGGNEQFF. CDR3 DNA: TGTGCCAGCAGCTCGGCCGCCGGGACAGGGGGCGGGAATGAGCAGTTCTTC.

The rearrangement uses TRBV9 and TRBJ2-1, with 14 bases lining up with TRBD2. CDR1 is SGDLS, CDR2 YYNGEE, per germline. CDR3 length: 15 amino acids. J was trimmed by 6 bases and V by 3 bases; bases with no gene match: 2. CDR3 sequence reads: CASSGTSGRFNEQFF. CDR3 DNA sequence: TGTGCCAGCAGCGGGACTAGCGGGAGGTTCAATGAGCAGTTCTTC.

V is TRBV27 and J is TRBJ1-1, with a possible D match to TRBD1 (6 bases). Looked up from germline, CDR1 is MNHEY and CDR2 is SMNVEV (reference sequence). Trimming stripped 2 bases from V and 0 bases from J, with 7 bases between. The CDR3 has 14 amino acids. CDR3 residues: CASSLTGMNTEAFF. The CDR3 DNA sequence: TGTGCCAGCAGTTTAACAGGGATGAACACTGAAGCTTTCTTT.

J is TRBJ2-1 and V is TRBV24-1; 8 nucleotides line up with TRBD2. The germline CDR1 and CDR2 sequences are KGHDR and SFDVKD. V lost 0 bases, J lost 7 bases, and 4 bases stayed unmatched. This CDR3 has 15 amino acids. The CDR3 loop reads CATSDLAGGRNEQFF. The CDR3 nucleotides read TGTGCCACCAGTGATTTGGCGGGAGGTCGAAATGAGCAGTTCTTC.

The CDR3, as DNA: TGTGCCAGCAGCGCCCCCTTGGGGGGGGGTGGGACTGAAGCTTTCTTT. Its protein product is CASSAPLGGGGTEAFF. The chain employs TRBV7-8 and TRBJ1-1; possibly TRBD1 for D (5 bases). Trimming shortened V by 5 bases and J by 5 bases, and 21 bases separated the two germline ends. Germline assignment: CDR1 SGHVS and CDR2 FQNEAQ. The CDR3 extends over 16 amino acids.

This chain uses TRBV7-9 with TRBJ1-5; D uncertain. With 4 bases removed from V and 4 bases from J, the gap between germline ends came to 11 bases. The CDR3 has 14 amino acids. The germline V gene encodes CDR1 SEHNR and CDR2 FQNEAQ (reference sequence). As DNA, the CDR3 is TGTGCCAGCAGCTCCCAGGCGAGTAATCAGCCCCAGCATTTT. Amino acids: CASSSQASNQPQHF. Based on the CDR3 plus reference TRBV7-9 and TRBJ1-5, the full variable domain is DTGVSQNPRHKITKRGQNVTFRCDPISEHNRLYWYRQTLGQGPEFLTYFQNEAQLEKSRLLSDRFSAERPKGSFSTLEIQRTEQGDSAMYLCASSSQASNQPQHFGDGTRLSIL.

The rearrangement uses TRBV12-3 or TRBV12-4 and TRBJ2-7; D is unresolved. V was clipped by 3 bases and J by 1 base, with 7 bases between them. The CDR3 has 13 residues. CDR3 coding DNA: TGTGCCAGCAGTTTGGAGCTTTCCTACGAGCAGTACTTC. Amino acid sequence: CASSLELSYEQYF.

The chain uses TRBV6-5 and TRBJ1-2; no clear D. The CDR3 contains 13 residues. V shed 5 bases and J shed 2 bases, with 9 bases lying between them. Germline CDR1 reads MNHEY; CDR2 reads SVGAGI. The CDR3 protein is CASSLFENYGYTF. The CDR3 bases are TGTGCCAGCAGTCTCTTCGAGAACTATGGCTACACCTTC.

This clone was found once. CDR3 sequence: CASSEDSYGYTF. The DNA for the CDR3 is TGTGCCAGCAGTGAAGACAGTTATGGCTACACCTTC. V gene TRBV2 combines with J gene TRBJ1-2; D uncertain. The CDR3 is 12 amino acids. The germline V gene has CDR1 SNHLY and CDR2 FYNNEI. Trimming took 1 base from V and 5 from J, leaving 5 bases between them. The full variable domain, in which reference TRBV2 and TRBJ1-2 provide the parts outside the CDR3, is EPEVTQTPSHQVTQMGQEVILRCVPISNHLYFYWYRQILGQKVEFLVSFYNNEISEKSEIFDDQFSVERPDGSNFTLKIRSTKLEDSAMYFCASSEDSYGYTFGSGTRLTVV.

This clone was found once. One junction end does not reproduce the germline sequence, and a read error may be involved. J is TRBJ1-1 and V is TRBV12-3 or TRBV12-4, with a possible D match to TRBD1 (5 bases). The CDR3 has 12 amino acids. For the CDR3, the DNA is TGTGCCAGCAGCCTAAGCGGGACCAGTCATCTTTTT. Translation gives CASSLSGTSHLF.

This chain uses TRBV27 with TRBJ1-2; TRBD1 aligns across 7 bases. V gave up 2 bases and J gave up 4 bases; unmatched junction bases: 4. The CDR3 has 14 amino acids. Per the germline V gene, CDR1 is MNHEY and CDR2 is SMNVEV (reference sequence). The CDR3 here is CASSLRQGPYGYTF. DNA for the CDR3: TGTGCCAGCAGTTTACGACAGGGTCCCTATGGCTACACCTTC.

The CDR3 bases are TGTGCCAGCAGCTTGTTTAGCGGGGGGGCAGCCGGGGAGCTGTTTTTT. Translating gives CASSLFSGGAAGELFF. This chain links TRBV7-6 with TRBJ2-2; 11 bases fit TRBD2. With V trimmed by 3 bases and J by 6 bases, 6 bases remained unmatched. Germline CDR1 and CDR2: SGHVS and FNYEAQ. The CDR3 extends over 16 amino acids.

The chain employs TRBV18 and TRBJ1-3, with TRBD1 matching 10 bases. This CDR3 contains 17 residues. Germline CDR1 and CDR2: KGHSH and LQKENI. After removal of 4 bases from V and 0 bases from J, the junction contained 6 bases not matched to a gene. CDR3 nucleotide sequence: TGTGCCAGCTCACAAGCGGGACAGGGGCCCTCTGGAAACACCATATATTTT. This encodes CASSQAGQGPSGNTIYF.

The rearrangement uses TRBV18 and TRBJ1-1; D possibly corresponds to TRBD1 (6 bases). V was shortened by 6 bases and J by 7 bases, with 15 bases between the two germline ends. The CDR3 runs 13 residues. Germline-derived CDR1 and CDR2 are KGHSH and LQKENI. The CDR3 nucleotides are TGTGCCAGCTCGTCAAAACAGGGTGATGAAGCTTTCTTT. Translation gives CASSSKQGDEAFF.

The sample holds a few counts of this clone. The rearrangement uses TRBV11-2 and TRBJ2-5, with 9 bases aligning to TRBD1. V shed 6 bases, J shed 7 bases, and the junction held 6 bases outside the gene matches. From germline, CDR1 is SGHAT and CDR2 FQNNGV. This CDR3 comprises 13 residues. The CDR3 loop is CASSPRQGVTQYF. CDR3 DNA: TGTGCCAGCAGTCCGAGACAGGGGGTGACCCAGTACTTC. The full variable domain, rest sourced from reference TRBV11-2 and TRBJ2-5, is EAGVAQSPRYKIIEKRQSVAFWCNPISGHATLYWYQQILGQGPKLLIQFQNNGVVDDSQLPKDRFSAERLKGVDSTLKIQPAKLEDSAVYLCASSPRQGVTQYFGPGTRLLVL.

The chain is built from TRBV3-1 (or the pseudogene TRBV3-2) and TRBJ2-7; 9 positions match TRBD2. The junction had 3 bases not matched to a gene; V was cut back by 3 bases and J by 3 bases. The germline V gene encodes CDR1 LGHDT and CDR2 YNNKEL (reference sequence). CDR3 length: 14 residues. The CDR3 spells CASSHGTSSYEQYF. DNA for the CDR3: TGTGCCAGCAGCCATGGGACTAGCAGCTACGAGCAGTACTTC.

This clone is a singleton in its sample. A junction end diverges from the germline sequence, so it may reflect a read error. The genes are TRBV7-7 and TRBJ2-3; TRBD2 agrees at 11 bases. Germline CDR1 is SSHAT and CDR2 is FNYEAQ (reference sequence). This CDR3 has 18 residues. The CDR3 DNA is TGTGCTAGCAGCCTTACCCCGACTAGCGGGGTATCCACAGATACGCAGTATTTT. Translated: CASSLTPTSGVSTDTQYF.